This T cell receptor (beta chain) was profiled in a study of human T cells and chemical hapten exposure. Study-level information: The patients were mostly female; they had alopecia areata, totalis or universalis.

To note about this clonotype: Its specificity is unknown.

Time point of the sample: patch test 1, 2 weeks after DPC sensitization. Treatment meaning: therapeutic diphenylcyclopropenone sensitization with weekly scalp DPC. One entry per CDR3 protein, called by TCRdb with MiXCR from the RACE reads. This sample has 380,000 or so distinct CDR3 sequences, with roughly 4.8% found just once. Broader study findings: Controls had significantly fewer large CDR3 similarity clusters than were formed by expanded TCRs.

The V end lost 4 bases, the J end lost 5 bases, and 14 bases lay between the germline ends. Looked up from germline, CDR1 is GTSNPN and CDR2 is SVGIG (reference sequence). This CDR3 is built from 13 residues. The sequence came from a woman aged 45-60 years with alopecia areata. Some clones in this sample may be carry-over from other donors' samples. The chain employs TRBV30 and TRBJ1-1; D is uncertain. The sequencing used whole blood, collected in connection with sensitization to the hapten diphenylcyclopropenone (DPC). CDR3 DNA sequence: TGTGCCTGGACTTCACTGGGAGGGACTGAAGCTTTCTTT. This gives the protein CAWTSLGGTEAFF.